These 28 T cell receptor beta chains were sequenced from one sample in a study of blood T cell repertoires in COVID-19. Sequencing used immunoSEQ multiplex PCR; TCRdb keeps in-frame clones, though not all of them. The repertoire consists of under 120,000 clones, with approximately 92% occurring once and the leading ten covering approximately 29%. Sequenced sample: peripheral blood. These receptor sequences come from a woman of 80 years or more with acute or convalescent COVID-19.

This clone occurred once. The V call is TRBV5-5, the J call TRBJ2-5, with D tentatively TRBD2 (6 bases). The CDR3 consists of 13 residues. V was pared by 3 bases and J by 5 bases, with 11 bases between. CDR1 is SGHKS, CDR2 YYEKEE, per germline (reference sequence). The CDR3 DNA sequence: TGTGCCAGCAGCTGGGGGGATTACGAGACCCAGTACTTC. This codes for CASSWGDYETQYF.

This sequence joins TRBV23-1 and TRBJ2-1; D perhaps matches TRBD2 (6 bases). TRBV23-1 is an ORF, and what it does is uncertain. V was pared by 5 bases and J by 4 bases, with 9 bases between. This CDR3 has 13 residues. This CDR3 reads CASSGGTYNEQFF. The CDR3 DNA sequence: TGCGCCAGCAGTGGCGGGACGTACAATGAGCAGTTCTTC.

The chain recombines TRBV7-9 with TRBJ1-2; 12 nucleotides match TRBD1. V lost 2 bases to trimming and J lost 7 bases; unmatched junction nucleotides: 8. There are 16 residues in the CDR3. Germline V gene lookup returns CDR1 SEHNR and CDR2 FQNEAQ (reference sequence). For the CDR3, the DNA is TGTGCCAGCAGCTTACCGGGGACAGGGGGCGCGGGTGGCTACACCTTC. Translated, it gives CASSLPGTGGAGGYTF.

This chain joins TRBV5-1 and TRBJ2-2; D is possibly TRBD2 (5 bases). V dropped 3 bases and J dropped 1 base, with 16 bases sitting between them. This CDR3 region has 17 residues. Germline loops: CDR1 SGHRS, CDR2 YFSETQ. This chain's CDR3 is CASSWSSGLGNTGELFF. Here the CDR3 DNA reads TGCGCCAGCAGCTGGAGTTCAGGACTGGGGAACACCGGGGAGCTGTTTTTT. Based on the CDR3 plus reference TRBV5-1 and TRBJ2-2, the full variable domain is KAGVTQTPRYLIKTRGQQVTLSCSPISGHRSVSWYQQTPGQGLQFLFEYFSETQRNKGNFPGRFSGRQFSNSRSEMNVSTLELGDSALYLCASSWSSGLGNTGELFFGEGSRLTVL.

This rearrangement joins TRBV9 to TRBJ2-5, with D tentatively TRBD2 (5 bases). The ends were cut back, 4 bases at V and 1 base at J, with 11 bases in the middle. This CDR3 has 14 residues. The germline V gene has CDR1 SGDLS and CDR2 YYNGEE. The CDR3: CASSLSAVQETQYF. The CDR3 region has the DNA TGTGCCAGCAGCCTTAGCGCGGTCCAAGAGACCCAGTACTTC.

The chain carries TRBV2 and TRBJ1-3; no firm D call. The CDR3 runs to 16 residues. Trimming took 2 bases from V and 4 from J, leaving 15 bases between them. Germline CDR1 SNHLY, CDR2 FYNNEI. Here the CDR3 DNA reads TGTGCCAGCAGTGAAACACCGTTTTGGCTCGGAAACACCATATATTTT. Translated: CASSETPFWLGNTIYF.

This chain uses TRBV6-5 with TRBJ1-6; 7 nucleotides align to TRBD1. The CDR3 consists of 16 residues. Trimming at V came to 0 bases and at J to 10 bases, leaving 9 bases not matched to a gene. From germline, CDR1 is MNHEY and CDR2 SVGAGI. Here the CDR3 reads CASSYSYRGADSPLHF. The CDR3 DNA follows: TGTGCCAGCAGTTACTCGTACAGGGGAGCGGACTCACCCCTCCACTTT.

This clone was counted a single time. CDR3 sequence (DNA): TGTGCCAGCAGCTTGTATACAGGTAGCGAGCAGTACTTC. It encodes CASSLYTGSEQYF. The chain combines TRBV5-6 with TRBJ2-7; possibly TRBD1 for D (5 bases). V lost 1 base and J 6 bases, leaving 11 bases between the germline ends. Germline CDR1 SGHDT, CDR2 YYEEEE. The CDR3 contains 13 residues. Based on the CDR3 plus reference TRBV5-6 and TRBJ2-7, the full variable domain is DAGVTQSPTHLIKTRGQQVTLRCSPKSGHDTVSWYQQALGQGPQFIFQYYEEEERQRGNFPDRFSGHQFPNYSSELNVNALLLGDSALYLCASSLYTGSEQYFGPGTRLTVT.

The gene calls are TRBV10-3 and TRBJ2-5, with 11 bases lining up with TRBD2. This CDR3 has 18 amino acids. With V trimmed by 2 bases and J by 2 bases, 10 bases remained unmatched. Germline CDR1 and CDR2: ENHRY and SYGVKD. CDR3 bases: TGTGCCATCAGTGAGAGGAGCGCGGGGACTAGCGGACAAGAGACCCAGTACTTC. Protein: CAISERSAGTSGQETQYF.

As DNA, the CDR3 is TGTGCCAGCTCACCGGGGGGGGAAGGCTACGAGCAGTACTTC. Protein: CASSPGGEGYEQYF. This chain connects TRBV18 to TRBJ2-7; 7 positions agree with TRBD2. The CDR3 covers 14 residues. Trimming at V came to 3 bases and at J to 3 bases, leaving 5 bases not matched to a gene. Germline values: CDR1 KGHSH, CDR2 LQKENI.

The chain is built from TRBV6-5 and TRBJ1-2; 9 nucleotides align to TRBD1. CDR3 length: 15 amino acids. With V trimmed by 7 bases and J by 0 bases, 6 bases remained unmatched. Germline loops: CDR1 MNHEY, CDR2 SVGAGI. The CDR3 DNA reads TGTGCCAGCACTGGGACAGGGACTACTAACTATGGCTACACCTTC. Translating it yields CASTGTGTTNYGYTF.

The table lists this clone with a count of one. The V gene is TRBV6-6, the J gene TRBJ2-3, with 8 bases lining up with TRBD2. This CDR3 contains 16 residues. J was trimmed by 1 base and V by 2 bases; bases with no gene match: 5. Germline loops: CDR1 MNHNY, CDR2 SVGAGI (reference sequence). CDR3 sequence reads: CASSYTGGPGTDTQYF. The DNA for the CDR3 is TGTGCCAGCAGTTACACGGGGGGGCCGGGCACAGATACGCAGTATTTT.

V usage is TRBV5-5 and J usage is TRBJ2-3, with 9 bases identical to TRBD2. The CDR3 sequence is 19 residues long. Germline values: CDR1 SGHKS, CDR2 YYEKEE (reference sequence). J was trimmed by 0 bases and V by 7 bases; bases with no gene match: 18. The CDR3 sequence is CASGFLAGGQVTSTDTQYF. The CDR3 DNA is TGTGCCAGCGGATTTCTTGCGGGGGGGCAGGTGACTAGCACAGATACGCAGTATTTT. The full variable domain, rest sourced from reference TRBV5-5 and TRBJ2-3, is DAGVTQSPTHLIKTRGQQVTLRCSPISGHKSVSWYQQVLGQGPQFIFQYYEKEERGRGNFPDRFSARQFPNYSSELNVNALLLGDSALYLCASGFLAGGQVTSTDTQYFGPGTRLTVL.

The chain carries TRBV3-1 (or the pseudogene TRBV3-2) and TRBJ1-2, with a possible D match to TRBD1 (5 bases). From germline, CDR1 is LGHDT and CDR2 YNNKEL (reference sequence). The CDR3 consists of 15 residues. V was cut by 0 bases and J by 7 bases, with 15 bases left in between. The CDR3 protein is CASSQEGLGISGYTF. CDR3 sequence (DNA): TGTGCCAGCAGCCAAGAGGGACTCGGGATCAGTGGCTACACCTTC.

V and J are TRBV7-2 and TRBJ1-2; D is unclear. V lost 5 bases and J lost 5, with 12 bases in between. CDR1 is SGHTA, CDR2 FQGNSA, per germline. The CDR3 sequence is 13 residues long. The CDR3 sequence is CASSQDAGYGYTF. In DNA form, the CDR3 reads TGTGCCAGCAGCCAAGACGCAGGATATGGCTACACCTTC.

V is TRBV5-6 and J is TRBJ1-4; 7 bases are shared with TRBD1. V gave up 2 bases and J gave up 8 bases; unmatched junction bases: 15. In germline, CDR1 is SGHDT, CDR2 YYEEEE. The CDR3 has 17 residues. The CDR3 spells CASSFRTGGDAVEKLFF. In DNA form, the CDR3 reads TGTGCCAGCAGCTTCCGGACAGGCGGGGATGCGGTGGAAAAACTGTTTTTT.

V usage is TRBV7-9 and J usage is TRBJ1-4; D gene unclear. V dropped 5 bases and J dropped 5 bases, with 12 bases sitting between them. Germline V gives CDR1 SEHNR, CDR2 FQNEAQ (reference sequence). The length of the CDR3 is 14 residues. For the CDR3, the DNA is TGTGCCAGCAGCATCCGCGGGGTGAATGAAAAACTGTTTTTT. It encodes CASSIRGVNEKLFF.

J is TRBJ1-2 and V is TRBV10-2, with TRBD1 matching 9 bases. CDR3 length: 14 amino acids. Per germline, CDR1 WSHSY and CDR2 SAAADI. With 5 bases clipped from V and 0 bases from J, the junction kept 1 base outside the gene matches. The CDR3 is CASSTGGPNYGYTF. CDR3 in DNA: TGCGCCAGCAGTACAGGGGGCCCTAACTATGGCTACACCTTC.

The J gene is TRBJ2-5, the V gene TRBV19, with D perhaps matching TRBD1 (5 bases). Germline V gives CDR1 LNHDA, CDR2 SQIVND (reference sequence). V lost 4 bases to trimming and J lost 1 base, with 7 bases between them. The CDR3 has 13 amino acids. The DNA of the CDR3 is TGTGCCAGTAGTACAGGGTTCCAAGAGACCCAGTACTTC. Protein: CASSTGFQETQYF.

In its sample, this clone was seen once. The chain uses TRBV5-6 and TRBJ1-2; a weak D match, TRBD1 (6 bases). CDR1 SGHDT and CDR2 YYEEEE come from the germline V gene. This CDR3 is built from 15 residues. Trimming pared 3 bases from V and 4 bases from J, leaving 16 bases between. CDR3 residues: CASSWGLEGIYGYTF. The DNA for the CDR3 is TGTGCCAGCAGCTGGGGGCTCGAGGGGATCTATGGCTACACCTTC.

The chain couples TRBV10-3 to TRBJ1-3; D gene uncertain. Germline CDR1 reads ENHRY; CDR2 reads SYGVKD. The CDR3 is made up of 15 amino acids. V was pared by 6 bases and J by 0 bases, with 12 bases between. DNA of the CDR3: TGTGCCATCAGGGAAGACGTAGCCTCTGGAAACACCATATATTTT. Its protein product is CAIREDVASGNTIYF.

The CDR3 DNA reads TGTGCCAGCAGCAGGGACAGGGGCACTGAAGCTTTCTTT. Protein sequence: CASSRDRGTEAFF. The J gene is TRBJ1-1, the V gene TRBV6-5; TRBD1 matches 10 bases. Germline CDR1 is MNHEY and CDR2 is SVGAGI. The junction had 2 bases not matched to a gene; V was cut back by 6 bases and J by 4 bases. CDR3 length: 13 residues.

The chain joins TRBV5-4 to TRBJ1-4; 9 bases fit TRBD1. CDR3 length equals 16 residues. Trimming cost V 0 bases and J 8 bases; bases outside gene matches: 8. Germline V gene data show CDR1 as SGHNT and CDR2 as YYREEE (reference sequence). CDR3 in DNA: TGTGCCAGCAGCTTGGCCCGGACAGGGGCGGGCGAAAAACTGTTTTTT. Its translation is CASSLARTGAGEKLFF.

The rearrangement links TRBV4-3 to TRBJ1-6; the D is unclear. The V gene's germline CDR1 is LGHNA and CDR2 YSLEER. Trimming cost V 0 bases and J 10 bases, with 10 bases left between them. The CDR3 runs 14 residues. The CDR3 is CASSQELGFSPLHF. The CDR3 coding sequence is TGCGCCAGCAGCCAAGAACTAGGGTTCTCACCCCTCCACTTT.

V usage is TRBV7-8 and J usage is TRBJ1-2, with 7 bases identical to TRBD1. Germline V CDR1 and CDR2: SGHVS, FQNEAQ. The trim removed 5 bases at V and 4 bases at J, leaving 4 bases unmatched. The CDR3 is 13 residues long. CDR3 DNA: TGTGCCAGCAGCCGTGACAGGGTCTATGGCTACACCTTC. Amino acid sequence: CASSRDRVYGYTF.

The chain combines TRBV3-1 (or the pseudogene TRBV3-2) with TRBJ1-1, with D perhaps matching TRBD1 (6 bases). V gave up 3 bases and J gave up 1 base, with 9 bases separating them. The V gene's germline CDR1 is LGHDT and CDR2 YNNKEL (reference sequence). The CDR3 contains 14 residues. The CDR3 here is CASSQQQGNTEAFF. In DNA form, the CDR3 reads TGTGCCAGCAGCCAGCAACAGGGGAACACTGAAGCTTTCTTT.

The chain combines TRBV19 with TRBJ2-7; 8 bases agree with TRBD1. CDR1 is LNHDA, CDR2 SQIVND, per germline (reference sequence). Trimming at V came to 5 bases and at J to 3 bases, leaving 6 bases not matched to a gene. CDR3 length equals 14 residues. The CDR3 DNA is TGTGCCAGTAGTGCCGGGACAGGCTTCTACGAGCAGTACTTC. This codes for CASSAGTGFYEQYF.

The chain links TRBV5-1 to TRBJ2-2, with D unresolved. The germline gives CDR1 SGHRS, CDR2 YFSETQ. The V gene lost 0 bases and the J gene lost 2 bases, with 11 bases spanning the gap. The CDR3 loop spans 16 amino acids. The CDR3 region is CASSLDPTLNTGELFF. Written as DNA, the CDR3 is TGCGCCAGCAGCTTGGACCCCACACTAAACACCGGGGAGCTGTTTTTT.